The 22 T cell receptor beta chains listed next were all sequenced from one sample in a study of tumor-infiltrating lymphocytes in localized non-small cell lung cancer. Clones were read by immunoSEQ multiplex PCR, and TCRdb kept only the in-frame ones, dropping some. Here the sample spans thousands of clones, approximately 80% being singletons. The sequencing sample was made of uninvolved lung tissue not adjacent to the tumor. Receptor source: a human donor with non-small cell lung cancer.

This clone has only one observation. The chain has TRBV30 and TRBJ1-2; D not resolved. The germline V and J ends were trimmed by 4 bases and 1 base, with 10 bases remaining between them. Germline assignment: CDR1 GTSNPN and CDR2 SVGIG (reference sequence). This CDR3 has 13 amino acids. The CDR3 spells CAWTRGRNYGYTF. In DNA form, the CDR3 reads TGTGCCTGGACCAGAGGACGTAACTATGGCTACACCTTC.

The chain links TRBV10-3 to TRBJ1-1; 7 bases agree with TRBD1. V gave up 4 bases and J gave up 3 bases; unmatched junction bases: 11. CDR1 is ENHRY and CDR2 is SYGVKD in the germline V gene. The CDR3 runs 16 residues. The CDR3 here is CAISGGRGAQDTEAFF. The CDR3 DNA sequence: TGTGCCATCAGTGGGGGCAGGGGGGCGCAGGACACTGAAGCTTTCTTT.

The genes are TRBV4-1 and TRBJ1-1; D not resolved. The CDR3 runs 15 residues. The germline V and J ends were trimmed by 0 bases and 1 base, with 9 bases remaining between them. Germline V lookup: CDR1 MGHRA, CDR2 YSYEKL. The CDR3 coding sequence is TGCGCCAGCAGCCAAGAAGGGCACTCGAACACTGAAGCTTTCTTT. Its protein product is CASSQEGHSNTEAFF.

This clone showed up just a few times. V usage is TRBV5-4 and J usage is TRBJ2-7, with a weak D call TRBD2 (7 bases). Per the germline V gene, CDR1 is SGHNT and CDR2 is YYREEE (reference sequence). The V end lost 0 bases, the J end lost 3 bases, and 13 bases lay between the germline ends. This CDR3 is 15 amino acids long. Written as DNA, the CDR3 is TGTGCCAGCAGCTTGGTAGGGGGGGACGACTACGAGCAGTACTTC. It translates to CASSLVGGDDYEQYF.

This clone appeared once. The chain recombines TRBV28 with TRBJ1-2; D remains ambiguous. The CDR3 has 12 residues. Germline-derived CDR1 and CDR2 are MDHEN and SYDVKM. V shed 5 bases and J shed 7 bases, with 11 bases lying between them. CDR3 coding DNA: TGTGCCAGCAGTATTTCGGACCGTGGCTACACCTTC. It translates to CASSISDRGYTF.

This clone was seen just once. The chain links TRBV28 to TRBJ2-2, with D possibly TRBD1 on 5 matching bases. This CDR3 has 13 amino acids. Deletions cut 11 bases from V and 0 bases from J, with 10 bases between. Per the germline V gene, CDR1 is MDHEN and CDR2 is SYDVKM. CDR3: CAGQTANTGELFF. The DNA of the CDR3 is TGTGCCGGCCAGACAGCGAACACCGGGGAGCTGTTTTTT.

CDR3 in DNA: TGTGCCAGCAGCGAAGGGGGCCGCGGGAGGGAGCAGTACTTC. Amino acid sequence: CASSEGGRGREQYF. The chain employs TRBV28 and TRBJ2-7, with D perhaps TRBD2 (8 bases). Germline lookup yields CDR1 MDHEN and CDR2 SYDVKM. The CDR3 is 14 amino acids. V lost 6 bases, J lost 7 bases, and 19 bases lay in between.

The V gene is TRBV30, the J gene TRBJ1-5; D unresolved. This CDR3 is 13 amino acids long. V dropped 7 bases and J dropped 5 bases, with 15 bases sitting between them. Per germline, CDR1 GTSNPN and CDR2 SVGIG (reference sequence). The CDR3 spells CAFRHSRDQPQHF. The CDR3 coding sequence is TGTGCCTTCCGCCACAGCCGGGATCAGCCCCAGCATTTT. The full variable domain, with the rest looked up from reference TRBV30 and TRBJ1-5, is SQTIHQWPATLVQPVGSPLSLECTVEGTSNPNLYWYRQAAGRGLQLLFYSVGIGQISSEVPQNLSASRPQDRQFILSSKKLLLSDSGFYLCAFRHSRDQPQHFGDGTRLSIL.

The chain is built from TRBV28 and TRBJ1-2; 7 positions match TRBD1. The CDR3 covers 15 residues. Germline values: CDR1 MDHEN, CDR2 SYDVKM. Germline trimming cut 7 bases from V and 5 bases from J; bases unmatched to any gene: 13. Written as DNA, the CDR3 is TGTGCCAGCACCATCCTCTCCGGGACAGCGTATGGCTACACCTTC. Translation gives CASTILSGTAYGYTF.

Only one count was recorded for this clone. The rearrangement joins TRBV6-5 to TRBJ1-3; D remains ambiguous. Germline V gene lookup returns CDR1 MNHEY and CDR2 SVGAGI. Trimming removed 6 bases at V and 4 bases at J, with 10 bases between. The CDR3 spans 13 residues. CDR3 amino acids: CASSRSQGNTIYF. The CDR3 bases are TGTGCCAGCAGCCGCTCTCAGGGAAACACCATATATTTT.

This clone qualifies as medium-sized. The chain is built from TRBV9 and TRBJ1-2; TRBD1 agrees at 8 bases. CDR1 and CDR2 from the germline V gene are SGDLS and YYNGEE. CDR3 length: 17 residues. The trim removed 3 bases at V and 4 bases at J, leaving 14 bases unmatched. CDR3 region: CASSANTRDRRLYGYTF. Written as DNA, the CDR3 is TGTGCCAGCAGCGCTAATACCCGGGACAGGAGACTCTATGGCTACACCTTC.

This chain uses TRBV19 with TRBJ2-7; D may be TRBD1 or TRBD2 (5 bases each). CDR1 and CDR2 (germline): LNHDA, SQIVND (reference sequence). V was clipped by 7 bases and J by 0 bases, with 10 bases between them. The length of the CDR3 is 13 residues. The CDR3 bases are TGTGCCAGTACCGGGGACCCCTCCTACGAGCAGTACTTC. Amino acids: CASTGDPSYEQYF.

The chain carries TRBV2 and TRBJ1-2; D unclear. The CDR3 has 14 amino acids. Germline lookup yields CDR1 SNHLY and CDR2 FYNNEI. Deletions cut 4 bases from V and 7 bases from J, with 16 bases between. The CDR3 sequence: CASSGLTGKAGYTF. The CDR3, as DNA: TGTGCCAGCAGTGGCTTGACGGGAAAGGCTGGCTACACCTTC.

The chain couples TRBV7-3 to TRBJ2-5; 7 nucleotides agree with TRBD1. CDR3 length equals 14 residues. Germline V gene data show CDR1 as SGHTA and CDR2 as FQGTGA. V shed 5 bases, J shed 1 base, and the junction held 4 bases outside the gene matches. The CDR3 is CASSQGQPQETQYF. Written as DNA, the CDR3 is TGTGCCAGCAGCCAGGGACAGCCCCAAGAGACCCAGTACTTC.

The J gene is TRBJ1-1, the V gene TRBV5-4; 9 positions match TRBD1. The germline CDR1 and CDR2 sequences are SGHNT and YYREEE (reference sequence). With 5 bases clipped from V and 6 bases from J, the junction kept 14 bases outside the gene matches. The CDR3 length is 16 residues. The CDR3 DNA reads TGTGCCAGCAGATTCGGGACAGGGTATGAACGGCCTGAAGCTTTCTTT. Its translation is CASRFGTGYERPEAFF.

This clone was detected only once. The chain uses TRBV7-2 and TRBJ2-5; maybe TRBD2 (6 bases). The CDR3 consists of 14 residues. CDR1 and CDR2 from the germline V gene are SGHTA and FQGNSA. Between the trimmed V and J ends, which lost 6 bases and 1 base, there was a span of 12 bases. The CDR3 nucleotides read TGTGCCAGCAGTGGGAGGCGGTTCCAAGAGACCCAGTACTTC. It is translated as CASSGRRFQETQYF.

Only one count was recorded for this clone. The chain recombines TRBV5-1 with TRBJ2-3; maybe TRBD1 (5 bases). Trimming left V 1 base short and J 3 bases short, with 12 bases between. CDR1 SGHRS and CDR2 YFSETQ come from the germline V gene. This CDR3 contains 15 residues. CDR3 amino acids: CASSLSQGQTDTQYF. CDR3 sequence (DNA): TGCGCCAGCAGCTTGTCTCAGGGTCAAACAGATACGCAGTATTTT.

The chain is built from TRBV25-1 and TRBJ1-2; the D is unclear. The germline V and J ends were trimmed by 7 bases and 4 bases, with 13 bases remaining between them. The CDR3 is 13 amino acids. Germline V gives CDR1 MGHDK, CDR2 SYGVNS. The CDR3 region is CASMGTKGYGYTF. Here the CDR3 DNA reads TGTGCCAGCATGGGCACTAAAGGCTATGGCTACACCTTC.

The chain links TRBV30 to TRBJ2-1; 8 bases agree with TRBD2. The CDR3 contains 15 residues. Trimming at V came to 0 bases and at J to 10 bases, leaving 11 bases not matched to a gene. Germline CDR1 reads GTSNPN; CDR2 reads SVGIG (reference sequence). CDR3 sequence reads: CAWSVRGLGFREQFF. The CDR3 DNA reads as TGTGCCTGGAGTGTACGGGGACTAGGGTTTCGAGAGCAGTTCTTC.

The rearrangement joins TRBV7-3 to TRBJ2-7, with D possibly being TRBD1 (5 bases). V was cut by 7 bases and J by 0 bases, with 10 bases left in between. Looked up from germline, CDR1 is SGHTA and CDR2 is FQGTGA. This CDR3 contains 13 residues. DNA of the CDR3: TGTGCCAGCAAAGGGGTGAACTCCTACGAGCAGTACTTC. It translates to CASKGVNSYEQYF.

The rearrangement joins TRBV7-6 to TRBJ2-2; 7 bases map to TRBD1. Germline V CDR1 and CDR2: SGHVS, FNYEAQ. The V gene end was trimmed by 2 bases and the J gene end by 4 bases; junction bases not matched to a gene: 4. This CDR3 contains 15 residues. The CDR3 nucleotides read TGTGCCAGCAGCTTATGGACAGGCAGCACCGGGGAGCTGTTTTTT. Its translation is CASSLWTGSTGELFF.

This chain uses TRBV7-2 with TRBJ1-3, with D unclear. The CDR3 loop spans 16 amino acids. V lost 4 bases, J lost 0 bases, and 13 bases lay in between. Germline assignment: CDR1 SGHTA and CDR2 FQGNSA. The CDR3 region is CASSSFGSTSGNTIYF. The DNA for the CDR3 is TGTGCCAGCAGCTCGTTCGGTTCTACCTCTGGAAACACCATATATTTT. Looking up the rest from reference TRBV7-2 and TRBJ1-3 gives the full variable domain: GAGVSQSPSNKVTEKGKDVELRCDPISGHTALYWYRQSLGQGLEFLIYFQGNSAPDKSGLPSDRFSAERTGGSVSTLTIQRTQQEDSAVYLCASSSFGSTSGNTIYFGEGSWLTVV.